This T cell receptor (beta chain) was sequenced during a study of CD8 T cells in ankylosing spondylitis (dated by TCRdb to about 2017). For the wider study: The study profiled T cell receptor beta repertoires in healthy donors and ankylosing spondylitis patients to find disease-linked TCR variants. The full study cohort was made up of 25 to 30 ankylosing spondylitis patients and some 100 healthy donors. Peripheral blood was sampled, and synovial fluid was additionally collected from ankylosing spondylitis patients. General findings and caveats noted by the study authors: Some motif variants had previously been reported in the synovial fluid and blood of reactive arthritis patients, which suggests shared mechanisms of disease initiation. According to the report, matched synovial fluid samples from ankylosing spondylitis patients were significantly enriched for the disease-linked clones. Blood from ankylosing spondylitis patients appeared to be characterized by a TCR beta motif composed of eight highly homologous amino acid variants. In peripheral blood, the disease-linked clones were found at relatively low frequencies and had a CD8+ phenotype.

At least ten counts were recorded for this clonotype. There is no known antigen for this receptor. Qualities for individual bases were not recorded, and no much larger clone is one base off. The CDR3 runs 13 amino acids, cysteine and phenylalanine included. This entry keeps only the CDR3 DNA: 39 bases, framed from base 1. CDR1 SGHRS and CDR2 YFSETQ are derived from the germline V gene. V drops 3 bases and J drops 3 bases, leaving 9 bases in between. The instrument given in TCRdb is Illumina HiSeq 2500. Quantitative 5'-RACE with molecular barcodes was the method used to prepare the TCR beta libraries. Turning to the authors' computational methods: A new computational method, built on a probabilistic model of VDJ rearrangement, was used to identify disease-linked TCR variants. The public reads were reanalyzed by TCRdb: fastp trimming at Q25, MiXCR alignment, in-frame beta chains only. Rows are unified per CDR3 protein, each entry keeping the most common DNA and genes. For this entry, the V and J calls and clone size follow TCRdb and not the study's own pipeline. The sample table records about 240,000 distinct CDR3 sequences; roughly 8.2% of these occur just once. 4% to 5% of the sample goes to the ten largest clones.

Sample: blood, either unsorted or a sorted T cell fraction (not recorded which). This sequence originates from a female donor with ankylosing spondylitis or in good health (not recorded which). The chain uses TRBV5-1 and TRBJ2-5; TRBD1 is a possible D gene, resting on 5 matching bases. The CDR3 amino acid sequence is: CASSSAGKETQYF. The nucleotide sequence reads as follows: TGCGCCAGCAGCTCGGCAGGGAAAGAGACCCAGTACTTC.